The 3 T cell receptor beta chains given below trace back to one sample, sequenced in a study of shared clonotypes between healthy human individuals. Repertoires were generated with immunoSEQ multiplex PCR, while TCRdb's copy carries only in-frame clones and drops some. The profile shows 2 million to 3 million clones, over 85% of them singletons. The material sequenced was naive CD4+ T cells from PBMCs. Subset in this sample: CD45RA+ positively selected. All receptors derive from a man aged 18 to 30 in good health. Some clones in this sample may be carry-over from other donors' samples.

V and J are TRBV7-3 and TRBJ2-3, with D uncertain. Trimming left V 5 bases short and J 4 bases short, with 16 bases between. The CDR3 is 15 residues long. Germline V gene data show CDR1 as SGHTA and CDR2 as FQGTGA. DNA for the CDR3: TGTGCCAGCAGCCCCCTGGGCCATGAGGCAGATACGCAGTATTTT. Translated, it gives CASSPLGHEADTQYF. Together with reference TRBV7-3 and TRBJ2-3, the CDR3 gives the full variable domain: GAGVSQTPSNKVTEKGKYVELRCDPISGHTALYWYRQSLGQGPEFLIYFQGTGAADDSGLPNDRFFAVRPEGSVSTLKIQRTERGDSAVYLCASSPLGHEADTQYFGPGTRLTVL.

The chain is built from TRBV30 and TRBJ1-4; the match to TRBD1 covers 7 bases. This CDR3 has 16 amino acids. Germline V gene sequence: CDR1 GTSNPN, CDR2 SVGIG (reference sequence). Germline trimming cut 4 bases from V and 9 bases from J; bases unmatched to any gene: 17. The CDR3 protein is CAWMASLGTVRKKLFF. The CDR3 coding sequence is TGTGCCTGGATGGCCTCACTTGGGACAGTCCGCAAAAAACTGTTTTTT.

The chain uses TRBV7-2 and TRBJ2-7, with D unclear. Per germline, CDR1 SGHTA and CDR2 FQGNSA. Trimming took 4 bases from V and 6 from J, leaving 10 bases between them. The CDR3 consists of 12 residues. The CDR3 nucleotides are TGTGCCAGCAGCTCCCAGCCCCGCGAGCAGTACTTC. Its translation: CASSSQPREQYF.